The 7 T cell receptor beta chains in this list originate from one sample, sequenced in a study of T cells in Graves' hyperthyroidism and ophthalmopathy. The investigators amplified TCR beta CDR3 regions from RNA transcripts. HTBI primers were the set used in a first-round RT-PCR of the TCR CDR3. A single record per CDR3 protein comes from TCRdb applying MiXCR to the multiplex PCR reads. The table includes about 380,000 distinct CDR3 sequences, around 18% detected once. The sequenced sample consisted of blood. The receptors were sampled from a man in his late teens or twenties with Graves' ophthalmopathy.

There are many counts of this clonotype. J is TRBJ2-3 and V is TRBV12-3 or TRBV12-4, with D possibly matching TRBD2 (6 bases). Trimming pared 7 bases from V and 2 bases from J, leaving 10 bases between. The length of the CDR3 is 13 residues. The CDR3 bases are TGTGCCAGCATGACTAGTTCCACAGATACGCAGTATTTT. This encodes CASMTSSTDTQYF.

This clonotype has at least ten counts. The chain uses TRBV11-1 and TRBJ1-4; D is undetermined. The CDR3 extends over 15 amino acids. Germline CDR1 and CDR2: SGHAT and FQDESV (reference sequence). V was shortened by 3 bases and J by 7 bases, with 15 bases between the two germline ends. CDR3 sequence: CASSFGRVDGEKLFF. The CDR3 nucleotides are TGTGCCAGCAGCTTCGGTAGGGTGGATGGTGAAAAACTGTTTTTT.

This clonotype showed up many times. The J gene is TRBJ2-5, the V gene TRBV13; D not certain. The CDR3 has 14 amino acids. The V gene's germline CDR1 is PRHDT and CDR2 FYEKMQ (reference sequence). The V gene lost 5 bases and the J gene lost 4 bases, with 14 bases spanning the gap. The DNA for the CDR3 is TGTGCCAGCAGCCCCCGGTCCTATGGAGAGACCCAGTACTTC. This codes for CASSPRSYGETQYF.

This clonotype was seen ten or more times. The chain joins TRBV6-1 to TRBJ1-1; 7 bases map to TRBD1. Germline V CDR1 and CDR2: MNHNS, SASEGT. Losses at the gene ends were 5 bases for V and 5 bases for J; bases not matched to a gene: 8. This CDR3 contains 14 residues. This chain's CDR3 is CASSTTGWGTEAFF. The DNA for the CDR3 is TGTGCCAGCAGTACGACAGGGTGGGGTACTGAAGCTTTCTTT.

The chain is built from TRBV7-6 and TRBJ2-5; the match to TRBD1 covers 7 bases. The CDR3 has 13 amino acids. Trimming took 6 bases from V and 5 from J; bases not matched to a gene: 6. Germline V gene lookup returns CDR1 SGHVS and CDR2 FNYEAQ. CDR3 protein: CASSQGELETQYF. The CDR3 coding sequence is TGTGCCAGCAGTCAGGGGGAACTGGAGACCCAGTACTTC.

About this clonotype itself: A much larger clonotype is one base distant, so this may be a read error. The conserved final phenylalanine or tryptophan is absent from the CDR3, which likely points to a read error. This chain links TRBV7-9 with TRBJ1-2, with 7 nucleotides matching TRBD1. The length of the CDR3 is 14 residues. The J segment lost 4 bases and the V segment lost 0 bases, leaving 2 bases of the junction unmatched. Per germline, CDR1 SEHNR and CDR2 FQNEAQ (reference sequence). CDR3 in DNA: TGTGCCAGCAGCTTAGCTCCAGGGGGCTATGGCTACACCCTC. Protein: CASSLAPGGYGYTL.

This clonotype came up many times. The chain is built from TRBV11-2 and TRBJ1-5, with D possibly TRBD1 on 5 matching bases. V lost 1 base and J 6 bases, leaving 13 bases between the germline ends. Germline CDR1 and CDR2: SGHAT and FQNNGV. There are 15 residues in the CDR3. In nucleotides, the CDR3 is TGTGCCAGCAGCTTAGGAGCAGGGCAGCTTCAGCCCCAGCATTTT. Encoded protein: CASSLGAGQLQPQHF.